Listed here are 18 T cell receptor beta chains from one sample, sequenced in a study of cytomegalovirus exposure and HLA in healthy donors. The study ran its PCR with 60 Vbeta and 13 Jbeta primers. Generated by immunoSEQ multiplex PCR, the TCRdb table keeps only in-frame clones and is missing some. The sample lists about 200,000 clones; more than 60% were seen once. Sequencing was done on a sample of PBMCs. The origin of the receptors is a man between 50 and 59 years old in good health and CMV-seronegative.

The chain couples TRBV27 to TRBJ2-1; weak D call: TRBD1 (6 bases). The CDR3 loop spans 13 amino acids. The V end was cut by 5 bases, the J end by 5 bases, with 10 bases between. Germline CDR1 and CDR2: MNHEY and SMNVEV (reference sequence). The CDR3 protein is CASSGDIHNEQFF. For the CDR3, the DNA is TGTGCCAGCAGTGGGGACATCCACAATGAGCAGTTCTTC.

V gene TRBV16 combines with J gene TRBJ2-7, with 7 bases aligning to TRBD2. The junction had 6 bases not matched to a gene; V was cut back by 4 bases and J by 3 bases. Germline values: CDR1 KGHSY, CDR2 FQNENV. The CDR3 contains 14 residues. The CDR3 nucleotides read TGTGCCAGCAGCCGGACGCGGGGGATCTACGAGCAGTACTTC. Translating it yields CASSRTRGIYEQYF. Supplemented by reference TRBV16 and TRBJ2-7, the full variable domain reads GEEVAQTPKHLVRGEGQKAKLYCAPIKGHSYVFWYQQVLKNEFKFLISFQNENVFDETGMPKERFSAKCLPNSPCSLEIQATKLEDSAVYFCASSRTRGIYEQYFGPGTRLTVT.

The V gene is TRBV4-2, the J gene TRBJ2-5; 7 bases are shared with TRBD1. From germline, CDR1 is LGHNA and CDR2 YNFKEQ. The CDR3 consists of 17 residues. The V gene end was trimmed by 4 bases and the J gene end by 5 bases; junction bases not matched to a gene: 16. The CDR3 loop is CASSPRQGSGGVETQYF. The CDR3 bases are TGTGCCAGCAGCCCACGACAGGGAAGTGGGGGAGTGGAGACCCAGTACTTC.

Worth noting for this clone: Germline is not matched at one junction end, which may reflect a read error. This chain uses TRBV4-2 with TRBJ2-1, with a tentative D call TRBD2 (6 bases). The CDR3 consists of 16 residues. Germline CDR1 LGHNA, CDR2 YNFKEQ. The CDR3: CASGQKRASSYNEQFF. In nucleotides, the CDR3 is TGTGCCAGCGGCCAAAAGCGGGCGAGCTCCTACAATGAGCAGTTCTTC.

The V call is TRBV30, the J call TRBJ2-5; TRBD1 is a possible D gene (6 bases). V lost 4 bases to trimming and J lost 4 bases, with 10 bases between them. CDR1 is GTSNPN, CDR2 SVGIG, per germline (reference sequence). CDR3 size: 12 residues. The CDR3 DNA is TGTGCCTGGAAACCGGACAGAGAGACCCAGTACTTC. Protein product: CAWKPDRETQYF.

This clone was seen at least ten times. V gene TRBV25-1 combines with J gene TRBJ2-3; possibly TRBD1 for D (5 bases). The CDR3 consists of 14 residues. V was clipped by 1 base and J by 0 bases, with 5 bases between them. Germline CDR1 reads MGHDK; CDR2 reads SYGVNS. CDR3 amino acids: CASSEWGSTDTQYF. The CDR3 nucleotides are TGTGCCAGCAGTGAATGGGGCAGCACAGATACGCAGTATTTT.

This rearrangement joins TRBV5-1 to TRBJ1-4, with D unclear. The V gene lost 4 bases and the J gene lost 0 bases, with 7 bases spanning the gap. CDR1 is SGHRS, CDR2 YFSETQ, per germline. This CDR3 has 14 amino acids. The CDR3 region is CASSPQTTNEKLFF. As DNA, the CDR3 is TGCGCCAGCAGCCCCCAGACAACTAATGAAAAACTGTTTTTT. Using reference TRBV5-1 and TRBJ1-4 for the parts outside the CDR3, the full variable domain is KAGVTQTPRYLIKTRGQQVTLSCSPISGHRSVSWYQQTPGQGLQFLFEYFSETQRNKGNFPGRFSGRQFSNSRSEMNVSTLELGDSALYLCASSPQTTNEKLFFGSGTQLSVL.

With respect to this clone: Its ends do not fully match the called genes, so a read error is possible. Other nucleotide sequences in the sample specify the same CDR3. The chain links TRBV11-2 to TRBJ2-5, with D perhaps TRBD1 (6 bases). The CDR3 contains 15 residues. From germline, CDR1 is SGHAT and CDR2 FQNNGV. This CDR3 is CASTPAQGYQETQYF. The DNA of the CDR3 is TGCGCCAGCACCCCAGCCCAGGGGTACCAAGAGACCCAGTACTTC.

In DNA, the CDR3 is TGCGCCAGCAGCCCTCTCGACAGGGGTTCCTACAATGAGCAGTTCTTC. Its protein product is CASSPLDRGSYNEQFF. The chain has TRBV4-1 and TRBJ2-1, with 8 bases lining up with TRBD1. Germline CDR1 and CDR2: MGHRA and YSYEKL. The V and J ends lost 4 bases and 1 base, in that order; junction bases with no gene match: 6. This CDR3 has 16 amino acids.

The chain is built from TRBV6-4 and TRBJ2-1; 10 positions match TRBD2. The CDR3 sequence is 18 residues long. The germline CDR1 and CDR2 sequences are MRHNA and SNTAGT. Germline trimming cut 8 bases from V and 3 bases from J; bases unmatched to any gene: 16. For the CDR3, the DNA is TGTGCCAGCTTGGGGATTAGCGGGAGGCCTACTTTCTACAATGAGCAGTTCTTC. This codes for CASLGISGRPTFYNEQFF.

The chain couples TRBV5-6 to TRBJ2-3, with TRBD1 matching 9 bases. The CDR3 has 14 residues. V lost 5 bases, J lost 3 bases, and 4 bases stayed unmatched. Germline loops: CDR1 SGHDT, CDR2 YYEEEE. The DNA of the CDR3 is TGTGCCAGCAGGGGGACAGGGAGGACAGATACGCAGTATTTT. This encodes CASRGTGRTDTQYF.

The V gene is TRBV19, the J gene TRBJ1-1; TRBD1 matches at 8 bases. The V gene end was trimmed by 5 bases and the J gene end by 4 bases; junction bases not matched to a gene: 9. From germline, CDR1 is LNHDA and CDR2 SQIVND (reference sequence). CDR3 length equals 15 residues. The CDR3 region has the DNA TGTGCCAGTAGTGTGCACAGGGGGTCGGGCACTGAAGCTTTCTTT. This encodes CASSVHRGSGTEAFF.

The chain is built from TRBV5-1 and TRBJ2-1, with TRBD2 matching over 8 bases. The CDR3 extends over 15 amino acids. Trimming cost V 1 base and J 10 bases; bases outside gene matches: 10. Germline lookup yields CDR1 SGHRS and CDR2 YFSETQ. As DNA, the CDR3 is TGCGCCAGCAGCTTGACGACGGGACTAGTGATCGAGCAGTTCTTC. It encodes CASSLTTGLVIEQFF.

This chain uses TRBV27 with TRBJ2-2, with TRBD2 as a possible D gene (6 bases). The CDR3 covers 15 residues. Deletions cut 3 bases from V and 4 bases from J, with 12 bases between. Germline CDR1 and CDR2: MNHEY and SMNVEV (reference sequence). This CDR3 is CASSFHPGGTGELFF. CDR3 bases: TGTGCCAGCAGTTTCCATCCCGGGGGCACCGGGGAGCTGTTTTTT.

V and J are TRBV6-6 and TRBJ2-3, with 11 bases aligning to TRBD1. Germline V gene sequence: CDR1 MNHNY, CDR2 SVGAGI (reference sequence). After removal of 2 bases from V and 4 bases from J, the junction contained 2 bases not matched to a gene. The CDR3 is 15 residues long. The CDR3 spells CASSYTGQGADTQYF. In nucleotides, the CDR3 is TGTGCCAGCAGTTACACGGGACAGGGGGCAGATACGCAGTATTTT.

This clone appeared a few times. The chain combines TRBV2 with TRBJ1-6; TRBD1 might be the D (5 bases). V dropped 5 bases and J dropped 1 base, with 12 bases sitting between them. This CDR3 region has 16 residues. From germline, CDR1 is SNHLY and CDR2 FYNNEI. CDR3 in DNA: TGTGCCAGCAGTCAAGAGCAGGGTTCCTATAATTCACCCCTCCACTTT. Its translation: CASSQEQGSYNSPLHF.

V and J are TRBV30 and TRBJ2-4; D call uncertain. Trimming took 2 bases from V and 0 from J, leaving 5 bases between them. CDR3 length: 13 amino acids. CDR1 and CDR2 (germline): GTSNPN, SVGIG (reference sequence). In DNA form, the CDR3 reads TGTGCCTGGAGTAGAGGAGCCAAAAACATTCAGTACTTC. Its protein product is CAWSRGAKNIQYF.

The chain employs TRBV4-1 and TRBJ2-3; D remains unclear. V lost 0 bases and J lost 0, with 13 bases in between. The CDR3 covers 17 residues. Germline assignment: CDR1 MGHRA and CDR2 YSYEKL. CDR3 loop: CASSQDMARLSTDTQYF. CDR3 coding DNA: TGCGCCAGCAGCCAAGATATGGCCAGGCTTAGCACAGATACGCAGTATTTT.